The 18 T cell receptor beta chains presented below share a single source sample, sequenced in a study of blood T cell repertoires in COVID-19. Assay: immunoSEQ multiplex PCR; the TCRdb copy retains only in-frame clones and omits some. The data hold over 150,000 clones, with more than 70% observed a single time. Sequenced material: peripheral blood. The receptors originated from a woman in her 70s who had recovered from COVID-19.

This chain joins TRBV15 and TRBJ1-2; 7 bases line up with TRBD1. CDR3 size: 14 residues. J lost 4 bases, V lost 0 bases, and 2 bases had no gene match. Germline V gene data show CDR1 as LNHNV and CDR2 as YYDKDF (reference sequence). The CDR3: CATSRDRDSYGYTF. CDR3 in DNA: TGTGCCACCAGCAGAGATCGGGACAGCTATGGCTACACCTTC. The full variable domain, rest sourced from reference TRBV15 and TRBJ1-2, is DAMVIQNPRYQVTQFGKPVTLSCSQTLNHNVMYWYQQKSSQAPKLLFHYYDKDFNNEADTPDNFQSRRPNTSFCFLDIRSPGLGDTAMYLCATSRDRDSYGYTFGSGTRLTVV.

The CDR3, as DNA: TGTGCCAGTAGTATTGGGCTAGCGGCGGCCGGGGAGCTGTTTTTT. Amino acid sequence: CASSIGLAAAGELFF. The rearrangement uses TRBV19 and TRBJ2-2; 7 bases align to TRBD2. The V and J ends lost 3 bases and 6 bases, in that order; junction bases with no gene match: 7. Germline CDR1 is LNHDA and CDR2 is SQIVND (reference sequence). The CDR3 consists of 15 residues.

The gene calls are TRBV5-4 and TRBJ2-5, with TRBD1 matching 8 bases. V was pared by 4 bases and J by 5 bases, with 4 bases of the junction left unmatched. From germline, CDR1 is SGHNT and CDR2 YYREEE (reference sequence). The CDR3 length is 13 residues. DNA for the CDR3: TGTGCCAGCAGCGGACGACAGGGGGAGACCCAGTACTTC. Amino acids: CASSGRQGETQYF. The variable domain in full, completed from reference TRBV5-4 and TRBJ2-5, reads ETGVTQSPTHLIKTRGQQVTLRCSSQSGHNTVSWYQQALGQGPQFIFQYYREEENGRGNFPPRFSGLQFPNYSSELNVNALELDDSALYLCASSGRQGETQYFGPGTRLLVL.

The rearrangement uses TRBV7-3 and TRBJ1-2; maybe TRBD1 (5 bases). Germline V gives CDR1 SGHTA, CDR2 FQGTGA. CDR3 length: 14 residues. V was shortened by 1 base and J by 4 bases, with 10 bases between the two germline ends. The DNA for the CDR3 is TGTGCCAGCAGCTTAAAAGCGGGGGGCTATGGCTACACCTTC. Its translation: CASSLKAGGYGYTF.

The gene calls are TRBV9 and TRBJ2-1; 7 nucleotides match TRBD2. This CDR3 comprises 13 residues. Germline CDR1 is SGDLS and CDR2 is YYNGEE. V lost 6 bases to trimming and J lost 4 bases; unmatched junction nucleotides: 4. The CDR3 here is CASNREAYNEQFF. Written as DNA, the CDR3 is TGTGCCAGCAACCGGGAGGCGTACAATGAGCAGTTCTTC.

The rearrangement uses TRBV6-6 and TRBJ1-6, with TRBD1 as a possible D gene (6 bases). The CDR3 extends over 17 amino acids. Germline CDR1 and CDR2: MNHNY and SVGAGI (reference sequence). V was clipped by 6 bases and J by 7 bases, with 22 bases between them. The DNA of the CDR3 is TGTGCCAGCAGCCGACACAGGGCAGGGACGGGGAATTCACCCCTCCACTTT. Amino acids: CASSRHRAGTGNSPLHF.

The chain employs TRBV29-1 and TRBJ2-2; 7 bases map to TRBD1. The CDR3 covers 14 residues. Germline loops: CDR1 SQVTM, CDR2 ANQGSEA. V was clipped by 2 bases and J by 1 base; unmatched bases: 1. CDR3 amino acids: CSVERTGNTGELFF. The DNA for the CDR3 is TGCAGCGTTGAAAGGACAGGGAACACCGGGGAGCTGTTTTTT.

The chain couples TRBV6-5 to TRBJ2-7; 14 nucleotides line up with TRBD2. After removal of 6 bases from V and 7 bases from J, the junction contained 8 bases not matched to a gene. In germline, CDR1 is MNHEY, CDR2 SVGAGI. CDR3 length equals 15 residues. CDR3 DNA sequence: TGTGCCAGCAGCCTGGGACTAGCGGGGGACGGGGAGCAGTACTTC. This codes for CASSLGLAGDGEQYF.

This clone is a singleton in its sample. The chain couples TRBV30 to TRBJ1-4; D is unresolved. CDR1 is GTSNPN and CDR2 is SVGIG in the germline V gene (reference sequence). CDR3 length: 14 residues. The V and J ends lost 1 base and 9 bases respectively, with 15 bases between them. DNA of the CDR3: TGTGCCTGGAGTGACCCCCGGGGAGCGAAAAAACTGTTTTTT. Protein sequence: CAWSDPRGAKKLFF.

The rearrangement joins TRBV14 to TRBJ1-1; no clear D gene. V lost 0 bases to trimming and J lost 8 bases, with 7 bases between them. Germline CDR1 and CDR2: SGHDN and FVKESK. The CDR3 consists of 12 residues. The DNA of the CDR3 is TGTGCCAGCAGCCAAGATGGCAGAGAAGCTTTCTTT. Protein product: CASSQDGREAFF.

This chain joins TRBV10-1 and TRBJ1-5; D is perhaps TRBD1 (6 bases). The CDR3 loop spans 16 amino acids. V was cut by 4 bases and J by 6 bases, with 19 bases left in between. Germline V gene data show CDR1 as WNHNN and CDR2 as SYGVQD (reference sequence). The CDR3 is CASSGVPTGKGQPQHF. The CDR3 bases are TGCGCCAGCAGTGGGGTCCCCACAGGGAAAGGTCAGCCCCAGCATTTT.

J is TRBJ1-1 and V is TRBV5-1; D is undetermined. Deletions cut 4 bases from V and 6 bases from J, with 16 bases between. The germline gives CDR1 SGHRS, CDR2 YFSETQ. The CDR3 totals 14 residues. The CDR3 spells CASSLDAEEPEAFF. CDR3 nucleotides: TGCGCCAGCAGCCTGGATGCGGAGGAGCCTGAAGCTTTCTTT.

The V gene is TRBV5-1, the J gene TRBJ2-2; 7 bases are a match to TRBD2. This CDR3 is 14 amino acids long. The germline gives CDR1 SGHRS, CDR2 YFSETQ. V gave up 6 bases and J gave up 3 bases; unmatched junction bases: 5. CDR3 protein: CASTLGGDTGELFF. The CDR3 DNA sequence: TGCGCCAGCACTCTTGGGGGGGACACCGGGGAGCTGTTTTTT. Variable domain in full (rest from reference TRBV5-1 and TRBJ2-2): KAGVTQTPRYLIKTRGQQVTLSCSPISGHRSVSWYQQTPGQGLQFLFEYFSETQRNKGNFPGRFSGRQFSNSRSEMNVSTLELGDSALYLCASTLGGDTGELFFGEGSRLTVL.

The chain combines TRBV9 with TRBJ2-7, with D unclear. V lost 2 bases and J lost 5, with 11 bases in between. Per the germline V gene, CDR1 is SGDLS and CDR2 is YYNGEE. CDR3 length: 13 amino acids. In nucleotides, the CDR3 is TGTGCCAGCAGCGTTGGCGGCTGGGACGAGCAGTACTTC. Translated, it gives CASSVGGWDEQYF.

V usage is TRBV2 and J usage is TRBJ1-2; TRBD1 matches 7 bases. Germline lookup yields CDR1 SNHLY and CDR2 FYNNEI. The V segment lost 7 bases and the J segment 8 bases; nucleotides outside the gene matches: 13. CDR3 length: 14 residues. The CDR3 here is CASNPGTEIGGYTF. Written as DNA, the CDR3 is TGTGCCAGCAACCCCGGGACAGAGATTGGGGGCTACACCTTC.

The gene calls are TRBV4-2 and TRBJ1-2, with 12 bases that match TRBD1. Unmatched junction bases numbered 11, after V lost 6 bases and J lost 6 bases. The CDR3 length is 16 residues. In germline, CDR1 is LGHNA, CDR2 YNFKEQ. The CDR3 region has the DNA TGTGCCAGCAGTCAGCGTTGGGGACAGGGGGCGGATGGCTACACCTTC. Amino acids: CASSQRWGQGADGYTF.

V gene TRBV10-3 combines with J gene TRBJ1-5; no firm D call. V shed 2 bases and J shed 3 bases, with 8 bases lying between them. Looked up from germline, CDR1 is ENHRY and CDR2 is SYGVKD. CDR3 length: 14 amino acids. CDR3: CAISEGRANQPQHF. The CDR3 region has the DNA TGTGCCATCAGTGAGGGGCGGGCCAATCAGCCCCAGCATTTT.

V is TRBV7-6 and J is TRBJ1-4, with 7 bases aligning to TRBD1. Trimming removed 5 bases from V and 2 bases from J; junction bases left unmatched: 5. The CDR3 covers 15 residues. Per germline, CDR1 SGHVS and CDR2 FNYEAQ. In nucleotides, the CDR3 is TGTGCCAGCAGCCCAGGGGGGTGGACTAATGAAAAACTGTTTTTT. Encoded protein: CASSPGGWTNEKLFF.